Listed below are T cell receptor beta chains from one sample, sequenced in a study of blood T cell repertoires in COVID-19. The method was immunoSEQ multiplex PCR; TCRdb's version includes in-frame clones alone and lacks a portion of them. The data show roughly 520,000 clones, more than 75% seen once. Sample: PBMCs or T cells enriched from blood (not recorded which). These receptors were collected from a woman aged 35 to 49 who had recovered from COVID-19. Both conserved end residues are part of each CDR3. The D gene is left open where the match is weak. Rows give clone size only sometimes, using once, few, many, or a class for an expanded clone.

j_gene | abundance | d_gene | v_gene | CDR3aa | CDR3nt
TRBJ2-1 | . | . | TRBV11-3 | CASSLVSFNEQFF | TGTGCCAGCAGCTTAGTGTCCTTCAATGAGCAGTTCTTC
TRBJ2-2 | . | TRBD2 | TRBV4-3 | CASSQTPGLAGTGELFF | TGCGCCAGCAGCCAAACTCCGGGACTAGCAGGCACCGGGGAGCTGTTTTTT
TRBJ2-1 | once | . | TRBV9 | CASSLFQGSEQFF | TGTGCCAGCAGCTTGTTCCAAGGGAGTGAGCAGTTCTTC
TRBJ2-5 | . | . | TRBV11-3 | CASSLESVETQYF | TGTGCCAGCAGCTTAGAGTCCGTTGAGACCCAGTACTTC
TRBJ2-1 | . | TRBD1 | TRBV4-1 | CASSQGDSSYNEQFF | TGCGCCAGCAGTCAGGGGGACAGCTCCTACAATGAGCAGTTCTTC
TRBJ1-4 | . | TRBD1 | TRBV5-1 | CASSTGQGNEKLFF | TGCGCCAGCAGCACGGGACAGGGCAATGAAAAACTGTTTTTT
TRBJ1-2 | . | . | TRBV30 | CAWSRQIYGYTF | TGTGCCTGGAGCCGACAGATCTATGGCTACACCTTC
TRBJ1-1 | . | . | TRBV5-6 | CASSLNLEGGDTEAFF | TGTGCCAGCAGCTTGAACCTAGAAGGCGGAGACACTGAAGCTTTCTTT
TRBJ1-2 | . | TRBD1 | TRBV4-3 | CASSQDRAGGDDGYTF | TGCGCCAGCAGCCAAGACCGGGCAGGGGGCGATGATGGCTACACCTTC
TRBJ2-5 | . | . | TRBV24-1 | CATSGSGVETQYF | TGTGCCACCAGTGGGTCAGGGGTCGAGACCCAGTACTTC
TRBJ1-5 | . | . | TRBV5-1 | CASSPSGRGQPQHF | TGCGCCAGCAGCCCGAGTGGTCGAGGCCAGCCCCAGCATTTT
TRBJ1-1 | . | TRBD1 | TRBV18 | CASSPPGQGIPFF | TGTGCCAGCTCACCACCGGGACAGGGAATCCCTTTCTTT
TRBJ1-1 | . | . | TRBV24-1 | CATSDGPGAEAFF | TGTGCCACCAGTGACGGACCGGGGGCTGAAGCTTTCTTT
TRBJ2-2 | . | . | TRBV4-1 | CASSQDVSGRNTGELFF | TGCGCCAGCAGCCAAGATGTGTCCGGGAGGAACACCGGGGAGCTGTTTTTT
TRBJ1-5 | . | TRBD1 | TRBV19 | CASSEGQETYSNQPQHF | TGTGCCAGTAGCGAGGGACAGGAGACTTATAGCAATCAGCCCCAGCATTTT
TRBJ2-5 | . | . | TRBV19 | CASSRKQYQETQYF | TGTGCCAGTAGTCGGAAACAGTACCAAGAGACCCAGTACTTC
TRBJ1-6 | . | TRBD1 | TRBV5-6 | CASTGTGNSPLHF | TGTGCCAGCACCGGGACAGGGAATTCACCCCTCCACTTT
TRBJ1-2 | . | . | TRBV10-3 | CAISESGVYYGYTF | TGTGCCATCAGTGAGTCCGGAGTCTACTATGGCTACACCTTC
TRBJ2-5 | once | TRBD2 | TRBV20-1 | CSASMTSGSWIETQYF | TGCAGTGCTAGTATGACTAGCGGGAGCTGGATAGAGACCCAGTACTTC
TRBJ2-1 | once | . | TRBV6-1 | CASSEGTLNNEQFF | TGTGCCAGCAGTGAAGGGACACTCAACAATGAGCAGTTCTTC
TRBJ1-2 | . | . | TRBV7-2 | CASSLAVSDYGYTF | TGTGCCAGCAGCTTAGCCGTCAGCGACTATGGCTACACCTTC
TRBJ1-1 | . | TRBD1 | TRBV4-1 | CASSQLTGGNTEAFF | TGCGCCAGCAGCCAACTGACAGGGGGAAACACTGAAGCTTTCTTT
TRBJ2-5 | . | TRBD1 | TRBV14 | CASSHDRGLLQETQYF | TGTGCCAGCAGCCACGACAGGGGGCTTCTTCAAGAGACCCAGTACTTC
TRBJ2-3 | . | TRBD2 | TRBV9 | CASSGTSGRAVGDTQYF | TGTGCCAGCAGCGGGACTAGCGGGAGGGCCGTCGGAGATACGCAGTATTTT
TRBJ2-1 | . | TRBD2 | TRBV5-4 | CASRNRGGLAGFNEQFF | TGTGCCAGCAGAAACCGAGGGGGACTAGCGGGTTTCAATGAGCAGTTCTTC
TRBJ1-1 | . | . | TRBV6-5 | CASTPEPNTEAFF | TGTGCCAGCACCCCGGAGCCGAACACTGAAGCTTTCTTT
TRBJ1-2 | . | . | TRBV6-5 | CASRPDSFTSYGYTF | TGTGCCAGCAGGCCCGACAGCTTCACAAGCTATGGCTACACCTTC
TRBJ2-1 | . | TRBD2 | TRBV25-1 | CASLQTSGKHNEQFF | TGTGCCAGCTTACAGACTAGCGGGAAGCACAATGAGCAGTTCTTC
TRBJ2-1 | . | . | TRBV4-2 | CASSQAGMAGNEQFF | TGTGCCAGCAGCCAAGCGGGGATGGCGGGGAATGAGCAGTTCTTC
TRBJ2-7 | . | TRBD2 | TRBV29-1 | CSVGTSSSSYEQYF | TGCAGCGTAGGGACTAGCAGCAGCTCCTACGAGCAGTACTTC
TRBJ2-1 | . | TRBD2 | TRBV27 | CASGRLAGGSYNEQFF | TGTGCCAGCGGAAGACTAGCGGGAGGGTCCTACAATGAGCAGTTCTTC